The 16 T cell receptor beta chains below were found in one sample sequenced in a study of monozygotic twins with inflammatory bowel disease. No DNA is given; TCRdb re-called the 5' RACE reads and lists each CDR3 protein once. This table holds around 450,000 distinct CDR3 sequences. Material: blood. All receptors come from a human donor with ulcerative colitis or Crohn's disease, or a healthy co-twin of an affected twin (not recorded which).

The V and J genes are TRBV29-1 and TRBJ2-3; no DNA is available, so the TRBD2 call from TCRdb remains unchecked. CDR1 and CDR2 from the germline V gene are SQVTM and ANQGSEA. The CDR3 covers 12 residues. The CDR3 loop is CSAEGSTDTQYF.

The rearrangement links TRBV7-9 to TRBJ2-1; TCRdb picks TRBD2, but there is no DNA to check that call. The CDR3 is 15 amino acids. Germline-derived CDR1 and CDR2 are SEHNR and FQNEAQ (reference sequence). The CDR3 loop is CASCLSGGIYNEQFF.

The genes are TRBV7-8 and TRBJ2-7; the D gene TCRdb calls, TRBD1, cannot be checked with no DNA. Germline loops: CDR1 SGHVS, CDR2 FQNEAQ. This CDR3 spans 15 amino acids. CDR3 sequence: CASSLGQGHSYEQYF.

The J gene is TRBJ2-2, the V gene TRBV12-3 or TRBV12-4; the D call of TRBD2 rests on TCRdb alone, since no DNA is present to check it. This CDR3 is 16 amino acids long. The CDR3 region is CASRRKGGLNTGELFF.

The chain uses TRBV6-5 and TRBJ2-2; absent DNA, TCRdb's TRBD1 call cannot be checked. CDR1 and CDR2 from the germline V gene are MNHEY and SVGAGI. The CDR3 is 15 amino acids. CDR3: CASSYSGTGFGELFF.

The chain has TRBV7-2 and TRBJ1-3. The CDR3 consists of 13 residues. The germline V gene encodes CDR1 SGHTA and CDR2 FQGNSA. The CDR3 region is CASSSGVVNTIYF.

The V call is TRBV7-9, the J call TRBJ1-1; TCRdb indicates TRBD1, and absent DNA this call remains unverified. This CDR3 is 14 amino acids long. In germline, CDR1 is SEHNR, CDR2 FQNEAQ (reference sequence). The CDR3 is CASSNQGQGTEAFF.

V is TRBV20-1 and J is TRBJ2-2; TCRdb's D call, TRBD2, is unchecked because there is no DNA. Germline CDR1 reads DFQATT; CDR2 reads SNEGSKA (reference sequence). This CDR3 region has 15 residues. The CDR3 is CSAPADTSNTGELFF.

The rearrangement links TRBV5-1 to TRBJ2-2; TCRdb names TRBD2, which stays unverified in the absence of DNA. Germline assignment: CDR1 SGHRS and CDR2 YFSETQ. The CDR3 length is 17 residues. The CDR3 sequence is CASSSHLGVAGAGELFF.

This sequence joins TRBV18 and TRBJ1-1. The CDR3 is made up of 15 amino acids. Germline V CDR1 and CDR2: KGHSH, LQKENI. This chain's CDR3 is CASSPPSHRNTEAFF.

This rearrangement joins TRBV5-5 to TRBJ2-1. The CDR3 covers 11 residues. From germline, CDR1 is SGHKS and CDR2 YYEKEE (reference sequence). The CDR3: CASTRGVEQFF.

The chain is built from TRBV7-2 and TRBJ2-5; TCRdb selects TRBD2, and the lack of DNA leaves this call unchecked. The CDR3 runs 16 residues. Germline assignment: CDR1 SGHTA and CDR2 FQGNSA. The CDR3 reads CASSLAGTSGLETQYF.

The chain recombines TRBV12-3 or TRBV12-4 with TRBJ1-4; the D call from TCRdb, TRBD1, cannot be confirmed without DNA. The CDR3 contains 16 residues. CDR3 region: CASSLLLGQGVEKLFF.

The chain is built from TRBV29-1 and TRBJ2-2; lacking DNA, the TRBD2 call made by TCRdb goes unchecked. The CDR3 consists of 12 residues. Germline-derived CDR1 and CDR2 are SQVTM and ANQGSEA. CDR3 in amino acids: CSVEGGAGELFF.

This rearrangement joins TRBV20-1 to TRBJ2-5; TCRdb's D call, TRBD1, is unchecked because there is no DNA. The germline V gene encodes CDR1 DFQATT and CDR2 SNEGSKA (reference sequence). The CDR3 is made up of 14 amino acids. CDR3 amino acids: CSALGGGAGETQYF.

This rearrangement joins TRBV7-2 to TRBJ2-3; TCRdb proposes TRBD2, but this gene call is untestable without DNA. The germline CDR1 and CDR2 sequences are SGHTA and FQGNSA. This CDR3 contains 14 residues. The CDR3: CASSLGAGADTQYF. Full variable domain (remainder filled in from reference TRBV7-2 and TRBJ2-3): GAGVSQSPSNKVTEKGKDVELRCDPISGHTALYWYRQSLGQGLEFLIYFQGNSAPDKSGLPSDRFSAERTGGSVSTLTIQRTQQEDSAVYLCASSLGAGADTQYFGPGTRLTVL.